This TCR beta chain was recovered during a study of blood T cell repertoires in COVID-19. V lost 3 bases to trimming and J lost 6 bases, with 15 bases between them. Germline V gene sequence: CDR1 SGDLS, CDR2 YYNGEE. CDR3 length: 14 amino acids. Sequenced by immunoSEQ multiplex PCR; TCRdb stores in-frame clones only, minus some. Among 60,000 or so clones listed, around nine tenths were seen once. The material sequenced was peripheral blood. This clonotype was obtained from a woman in her 70s with active COVID-19. The rearrangement uses TRBV9 and TRBJ2-5; D may be TRBD1 (7 bases). The chain's CDR3 is CASSEEGAWKTQYF. The CDR3 DNA reads TGTGCCAGCAGCGAGGAGGGGGCTTGGAAGACCCAGTACTTC. The whole variable domain, remainder taken from reference TRBV9 and TRBJ2-5, is DSGVTQTPKHLITATGQRVTLRCSPRSGDLSVYWYQQSLDQGLQFLIQYYNGEERAKGNILERFSAQQFPDLHSELNLSSLELGDSALYFCASSEEGAWKTQYFGPGTRLLVL.